The 28 T cell receptor beta chains below were found in one sample sequenced in a study of Tregs in tolerant kidney transplant recipients. Profiled with immunoSEQ multiplex PCR; TCRdb holds only in-frame clones, not every one. Here the sample spans tens of thousands of clones, over 80% being singletons. Sequencing was performed on CD4+ T cells from blood. The source of these receptors is a human donor in good health.

V usage is TRBV5-4 and J usage is TRBJ1-2, with a tentative D call TRBD1 (5 bases). Between the trimmed V and J ends, which lost 0 bases and 8 bases, there was a span of 17 bases. CDR3 size: 15 residues. Germline CDR1 SGHNT, CDR2 YYREEE (reference sequence). The CDR3: CASSLVQEELLGYTF. The CDR3 DNA follows: TGTGCCAGCAGCTTGGTACAGGAGGAACTATTAGGCTACACCTTC. Full variable domain (outside the CDR3, taken from reference TRBV5-4 and TRBJ1-2): ETGVTQSPTHLIKTRGQQVTLRCSSQSGHNTVSWYQQALGQGPQFIFQYYREEENGRGNFPPRFSGLQFPNYSSELNVNALELDDSALYLCASSLVQEELLGYTFGSGTRLTVV.

The chain carries TRBV6-1 and TRBJ2-1; 10 bases line up with TRBD1. The CDR3 spans 15 residues. The germline gives CDR1 MNHNS, CDR2 SASEGT. The ends lost 2 bases at V and 5 bases at J; junction bases unmatched: 3. CDR3 region: CASSEWTGGHNEQFF. The CDR3 bases are TGTGCCAGCAGTGAATGGACAGGGGGTCACAATGAGCAGTTCTTC.

The chain has TRBV5-1 and TRBJ1-5; TRBD1 might be the D (5 bases). The CDR3 consists of 14 residues. V lost 4 bases and J 2 bases, leaving 10 bases between the germline ends. Germline V CDR1 and CDR2: SGHRS, YFSETQ. CDR3 DNA sequence: TGCGCCAGCAGCCTGATAGGGGGCAATCAGCCCCAGCATTTT. As protein: CASSLIGGNQPQHF.

The rearrangement joins TRBV18 to TRBJ2-3; TRBD1 agrees at 11 bases. Trimming cost V 6 bases and J 4 bases; bases outside gene matches: 21. Per germline, CDR1 KGHSH and CDR2 LQKENI. This CDR3 is 20 amino acids long. The CDR3 coding sequence is TGTGCCAGCTCCCTTCACCTAATGGGACAGGGGGGCACCAGCCCAGATACGCAGTATTTT. Translating it yields CASSLHLMGQGGTSPDTQYF.

The V and J genes are TRBV6-5 and TRBJ2-1, with TRBD1 matching 9 bases. The CDR3 extends over 15 amino acids. The J segment lost 2 bases and the V segment lost 5 bases, leaving 4 bases of the junction unmatched. CDR1 and CDR2 from the germline V gene are MNHEY and SVGAGI. The CDR3 here is CASSRGTGPYNEQFF. The CDR3 nucleotides read TGTGCCAGCAGTAGGGGGACAGGGCCCTACAATGAGCAGTTCTTC.

This clone has a single count. The rearrangement uses TRBV7-2 and TRBJ1-1; D is perhaps TRBD1 (5 bases). The CDR3 is 17 amino acids. Deletions cut 3 bases from V and 3 bases from J, with 20 bases between. CDR1 is SGHTA and CDR2 is FQGNSA in the germline V gene. The CDR3 is CASSFRGTWAADTEAFF. In DNA, the CDR3 is TGTGCCAGCAGCTTTAGAGGGACTTGGGCGGCGGACACTGAAGCTTTCTTT.

CDR3 nucleotide sequence: TGTGCCAGCAGTGAATTGGGAGGTGACTCAGAAGAGACCCAGTACTTC. Protein: CASSELGGDSEETQYF. The chain recombines TRBV25-1 with TRBJ2-5; possibly TRBD2 for D (6 bases). CDR3 size: 16 residues. Germline V gives CDR1 MGHDK, CDR2 SYGVNS. V lost 1 base and J 3 bases, leaving 15 bases between the germline ends.

The chain couples TRBV6-1 to TRBJ1-3, with D perhaps matching TRBD1 (5 bases). CDR3 length: 16 amino acids. V lost 4 bases, J lost 0 bases, and 13 bases lay in between. In germline, CDR1 is MNHNS, CDR2 SASEGT. The CDR3 DNA reads TGTGCCAGCAGTGCCACGGGGCCAAACTCTGGAAACACCATATATTTT. Its translation: CASSATGPNSGNTIYF.

The chain carries TRBV4-1 and TRBJ2-5; 10 positions match TRBD1. This CDR3 region has 16 residues. V dropped 3 bases and J dropped 5; count of bases not matched to a gene: 9. Germline V gene lookup returns CDR1 MGHRA and CDR2 YSYEKL. CDR3 sequence (DNA): TGCGCCAGCAGCCAGGGACCGGGACAGGGGTTTGAGACCCAGTACTTC. Its protein product is CASSQGPGQGFETQYF.

The V and J genes are TRBV7-6 and TRBJ1-3; D unclear. Trimming left V 2 bases short and J 4 bases short, with 3 bases between. The CDR3 extends over 12 amino acids. Looked up from germline, CDR1 is SGHVS and CDR2 is FNYEAQ. CDR3 in amino acids: CASSLSGNTIYF. The CDR3, as DNA: TGTGCCAGCAGCTTATCCGGAAACACCATATATTTT.

This clone showed up just a few times. The V call is TRBV4-1, the J call TRBJ2-3; the D is unclear. Germline V gene sequence: CDR1 MGHRA, CDR2 YSYEKL. V was cut by 4 bases and J by 2 bases, with 16 bases left in between. The CDR3 is 16 residues long. The CDR3 protein is CASSLLLVSHTDTQYF. The CDR3, as DNA: TGCGCCAGCAGCCTTCTCCTAGTGTCCCACACAGATACGCAGTATTTT.

This chain uses TRBV30 with TRBJ2-7; TRBD1 aligns across 7 bases. Looked up from germline, CDR1 is GTSNPN and CDR2 is SVGIG (reference sequence). The V gene end was trimmed by 6 bases and the J gene end by 4 bases; junction bases not matched to a gene: 12. This CDR3 is built from 14 residues. The CDR3 loop reads CACEADRTPYEQYF. For the CDR3, the DNA is TGTGCCTGCGAAGCGGACAGGACCCCATACGAGCAGTACTTC.

This chain links TRBV6-5 with TRBJ2-5, with D perhaps TRBD2 (6 bases). Trimming cost V 5 bases and J 5 bases, with 12 bases left between them. Germline CDR1 reads MNHEY; CDR2 reads SVGAGI. The CDR3 has 13 residues. CDR3 loop: CASSALADETQYF. CDR3 nucleotide sequence: TGTGCCAGCAGTGCACTAGCTGATGAGACCCAGTACTTC.

The gene calls are TRBV30 and TRBJ1-3; no firm D call. From germline, CDR1 is GTSNPN and CDR2 SVGIG (reference sequence). The germline V and J ends were trimmed by 3 bases and 4 bases, with 10 bases remaining between them. The CDR3 sequence is 13 residues long. CDR3 nucleotide sequence: TGTGCCTGGAGACCCACGGGGGGAAACACCATATATTTT. It yields the protein CAWRPTGGNTIYF.

V gene TRBV10-3 combines with J gene TRBJ2-5; no reliable D call. The germline gives CDR1 ENHRY, CDR2 SYGVKD. The CDR3 totals 13 residues. The germline V and J ends were trimmed by 0 bases and 5 bases, with 7 bases remaining between them. The CDR3 DNA reads TGTGCCATCAGTGAGTCGGACCCTGAGACCCAGTACTTC. This sequence encodes CAISESDPETQYF.

This clone was observed at least ten times. The V call is TRBV7-2, the J call TRBJ1-2, with TRBD1 matching over 7 bases. Germline V gene lookup returns CDR1 SGHTA and CDR2 FQGNSA. Trimming removed 6 bases from V and 4 bases from J; junction bases left unmatched: 8. The CDR3 loop spans 14 amino acids. The CDR3 loop reads CASRPGGVGYGYTF. The DNA for the CDR3 is TGTGCCAGCAGGCCAGGGGGGGTCGGCTATGGCTACACCTTC.

This sequence joins TRBV11-3 and TRBJ2-4; D is perhaps TRBD2 (6 bases). Per germline, CDR1 SGHNT and CDR2 YENEEA. V lost 5 bases and J 9 bases, leaving 20 bases between the germline ends. The CDR3 is 15 amino acids. The CDR3 loop reads CASSKDRGLSGIQYF. The CDR3 region has the DNA TGTGCCAGCAGCAAGGACCGCGGACTAAGCGGCATTCAGTACTTC.

The DNA of the CDR3 is TGTGCCAGCAACGGGGGAAGTGGAAACACCATATATTTT. It translates to CASNGGSGNTIYF. V is TRBV2 and J is TRBJ1-3; a weak D match, TRBD1 (5 bases). The V gene's germline CDR1 is SNHLY and CDR2 FYNNEI. V lost 7 bases and J 3 bases, leaving 10 bases between the germline ends. The CDR3 loop spans 13 amino acids.

The rearrangement uses TRBV5-1 and TRBJ2-5; D call uncertain. Trimming removed 0 bases at V and 5 bases at J, with 8 bases between. Germline CDR1 SGHRS, CDR2 YFSETQ. This CDR3 region has 13 residues. The CDR3 region has the DNA TGCGCCAGCAGCTTGGTGCTCGGGGAGACCCAGTACTTC. It encodes CASSLVLGETQYF.

The rearrangement joins TRBV5-1 to TRBJ1-3, with D hard to call. This CDR3 contains 15 residues. Per germline, CDR1 SGHRS and CDR2 YFSETQ. Trimming stripped 0 bases from V and 2 bases from J, with 9 bases between. CDR3 amino acids: CASSLVGSPGNTIYF. The CDR3 DNA reads as TGCGCCAGCAGCTTGGTGGGGTCCCCTGGAAACACCATATATTTT.

The CDR3 region has the DNA TGTGCCAGCAGCTTGACAGGGGGCTTAGTCGGGGAGCTGTTTTTT. Translation gives CASSLTGGLVGELFF. The chain combines TRBV5-6 with TRBJ2-2, with 9 bases matching TRBD1. Trimming took 1 base from V and 7 from J; bases not matched to a gene: 5. The germline V gene has CDR1 SGHDT and CDR2 YYEEEE. This CDR3 has 15 amino acids.

This clone was picked up a small number of times. This rearrangement joins TRBV12-5 to TRBJ2-2; D is uncertain. The CDR3 has 14 residues. The ends were cut back, 5 bases at V and 6 bases at J, with 13 bases in the middle. CDR1 LGHNT and CDR2 FRNRAP come from the germline V gene. The DNA of the CDR3 is TGTGCTAGTGGTCCTCGGACCTCCCCCGGGGAGCTGTTTTTT. As protein: CASGPRTSPGELFF.

V is TRBV11-2 and J is TRBJ2-2; the match to TRBD2 covers 13 bases. CDR3 length: 18 amino acids. The germline V gene has CDR1 SGHAT and CDR2 FQNNGV. J gave up 7 bases and V 4 bases, and 12 bases lay outside the gene matches. This chain's CDR3 is CASSSTRLAGGRGGELFF. As DNA, the CDR3 is TGTGCCAGCAGCTCGACGCGACTAGCGGGGGGCCGGGGCGGGGAGCTGTTTTTT.

The chain employs TRBV27 and TRBJ1-2; a weak D match, TRBD1 (6 bases). The CDR3 consists of 12 residues. From germline, CDR1 is MNHEY and CDR2 SMNVEV (reference sequence). V was clipped by 5 bases and J by 5 bases, with 9 bases between them. CDR3 DNA: TGTGCCAGCAGTCCAGGGGCTTATGGCTACACCTTC. Amino acid sequence: CASSPGAYGYTF.

This clone turned up a few times. The J gene is TRBJ1-1, the V gene TRBV5-1; the match to TRBD1 covers 9 bases. Per the germline V gene, CDR1 is SGHRS and CDR2 is YFSETQ. CDR3 length: 14 amino acids. V dropped 0 bases and J dropped 7; count of bases not matched to a gene: 4. The CDR3 protein is CASSLGTGEGEAFF. In DNA form, the CDR3 reads TGCGCCAGCAGCTTGGGGACAGGGGAAGGTGAAGCTTTCTTT.

This clone has a handful of counts. The rearrangement links TRBV30 to TRBJ2-1; weak D call: TRBD1 (5 bases). Trimming removed 3 bases from V and 2 bases from J, with 11 bases in between. This CDR3 has 14 residues. The germline V gene has CDR1 GTSNPN and CDR2 SVGIG (reference sequence). CDR3 residues: CAWRAGSPYNEQFF. As DNA, the CDR3 is TGTGCCTGGAGGGCAGGGTCCCCCTACAATGAGCAGTTCTTC.

J is TRBJ2-7 and V is TRBV27; 7 nucleotides align to TRBD1. There are 17 residues in the CDR3. V shed 5 bases, J shed 0 bases, and the junction held 13 bases outside the gene matches. The V gene's germline CDR1 is MNHEY and CDR2 SMNVEV (reference sequence). The CDR3: CASSTIGGRDSSYEQYF. The DNA for the CDR3 is TGTGCCAGCAGTACAATAGGGGGTAGGGACAGCTCCTACGAGCAGTACTTC.

The chain carries TRBV11-3 and TRBJ2-1, with 15 bases fitting TRBD2. Germline CDR1 and CDR2: SGHNT and YENEEA. J gave up 0 bases and V 3 bases, and 3 bases lay outside the gene matches. The CDR3 is 18 amino acids. CDR3 in amino acids: CASSLGTSGGSSYNEQFF. DNA of the CDR3: TGTGCCAGCAGCTTGGGGACTAGCGGGGGGAGCTCCTACAATGAGCAGTTCTTC.